What follows are 7 T cell receptor beta chains derived from one specimen sequenced in a study of shared clonotypes between healthy human individuals. TCRdb's copy holds only in-frame clones and misses some; the assay was immunoSEQ multiplex PCR. The sample lists just over 2,000,000 clones, approximately 94% occurring once. Terminally differentiated effector memory CD45RA+ cells were excluded from the naive CD8 cells, which were CD45RO-negative and positively selected for CCR7. Specimen: naive CD8+ T cells sorted from blood. All receptors come from a man younger than 35 in good health.

This clone has just one count. The gene calls are TRBV5-6 and TRBJ2-7, with no clear D. The germline V gene encodes CDR1 SGHDT and CDR2 YYEEEE. The CDR3 has 14 residues. Trimming removed 0 bases from V and 4 bases from J, with 11 bases in between. CDR3 DNA sequence: TGTGCCAGCAGCTTGGGGGGTATTCGGTACGAGCAGTACTTC. It is translated as CASSLGGIRYEQYF.

The V gene is TRBV7-9, the J gene TRBJ1-1; possible D gene TRBD1, 6 bases. V lost 1 base, J lost 3 bases, and 9 bases lay in between. Germline-derived CDR1 and CDR2 are SEHNR and FQNEAQ (reference sequence). The length of the CDR3 is 14 residues. CDR3 sequence: CASSLVRGHTEAFF. The DNA for the CDR3 is TGTGCCAGCAGCTTAGTCAGGGGCCACACTGAAGCTTTCTTT.

The chain recombines TRBV28 with TRBJ1-4; TRBD1 is a possible D gene (5 bases). V dropped 3 bases and J dropped 8 bases, with 10 bases sitting between them. The CDR3 runs 13 residues. From germline, CDR1 is MDHEN and CDR2 SYDVKM. The CDR3 loop reads CASSLGVWEKLFF. The CDR3 region has the DNA TGTGCCAGCAGTTTGGGGGTCTGGGAAAAACTGTTTTTT.

This sequence joins TRBV5-4 and TRBJ2-7, with D tentatively TRBD1 or TRBD2 (5 bases each). This CDR3 is built from 14 residues. V lost 0 bases, J lost 6 bases, and 13 bases lay in between. Germline values: CDR1 SGHNT, CDR2 YYREEE (reference sequence). The DNA of the CDR3 is TGTGCCAGCAGCTTGGGCGGCAGGGCGGGCGAGCAGTACTTC. Translated: CASSLGGRAGEQYF. Full variable domain (missing parts from reference TRBV5-4 and TRBJ2-7): ETGVTQSPTHLIKTRGQQVTLRCSSQSGHNTVSWYQQALGQGPQFIFQYYREEENGRGNFPPRFSGLQFPNYSSELNVNALELDDSALYLCASSLGGRAGEQYFGPGTRLTVT.

The chain uses TRBV29-1 and TRBJ2-7; D is perhaps TRBD1 or TRBD2 (5 bases each). CDR3 length: 13 amino acids. The ends were cut back, 4 bases at V and 3 bases at J, with 13 bases in the middle. Germline values: CDR1 SQVTM, CDR2 ANQGSEA. CDR3 sequence reads: CSVGGTGFYEQYF. CDR3 sequence (DNA): TGCAGCGTTGGGGGGACGGGCTTCTACGAGCAGTACTTC.

Regarding this clone: The sample carries other DNA sequences with the same CDR3. V gene TRBV10-1 combines with J gene TRBJ2-3; possibly TRBD2 for D (6 bases). The CDR3 length is 14 residues. The germline CDR1 and CDR2 sequences are WNHNN and SYGVQD (reference sequence). V was pared by 2 bases and J by 0 bases, with 6 bases between. The CDR3 DNA sequence: TGCGCCAGCAGTGAGGGAGGGAGCACAGATACGCAGTATTTT. This sequence encodes CASSEGGSTDTQYF.

The chain joins TRBV27 to TRBJ2-3; 8 nucleotides line up with TRBD2. From germline, CDR1 is MNHEY and CDR2 SMNVEV (reference sequence). Unmatched junction bases numbered 6, after V lost 1 base and J lost 6 bases. The CDR3 runs 15 residues. CDR3 amino acids: CASSLLGGRRDTQYF. The CDR3 DNA is TGTGCCAGCAGTTTATTGGGCGGGAGGCGTGATACGCAGTATTTT.